The 27 T cell receptor beta chains below were found in one sample sequenced in a study of identical twins. TCRdb processed the 5' RACE reads anew with MiXCR; each CDR3 protein has one entry. The repertoire has about 210,000 distinct CDR3 sequences, approximately 9% of them found once; the top ten carry 4% to 6%. Input material: memory (CD45RO+) T cells sorted from blood. Every receptor here comes from a woman aged 18 to 35 in good health.

The rearrangement links TRBV7-2 to TRBJ2-5, with 11 bases aligning to TRBD2. Unmatched junction bases numbered 7, after V lost 5 bases and J lost 5 bases. Looked up from germline, CDR1 is SGHTA and CDR2 is FQGNSA. The CDR3 length is 15 residues. CDR3 coding DNA: TGTGCCAGCAGCCGTACTAGCGGGAGATTCGAGACCCAGTACTTC. Protein product: CASSRTSGRFETQYF.

V and J are TRBV3-1 and TRBJ1-6; D uncertain. Trimming pared 2 bases from V and 7 bases from J, leaving 6 bases between. CDR1 is LGHDT and CDR2 is YNNKEL in the germline V gene (reference sequence). This CDR3 comprises 13 residues. The CDR3 coding sequence is TGTGCCAGCAGCCAACTGGGGAATTCACCCCTCCACTTT. Protein product: CASSQLGNSPLHF.

This clonotype showed up just a few times. The V gene is TRBV2, the J gene TRBJ2-1, with D maybe TRBD2 (6 bases). Germline CDR1 SNHLY, CDR2 FYNNEI. V was trimmed by 6 bases and J by 10 bases, leaving 19 bases between them. CDR3 size: 14 residues. CDR3 nucleotide sequence: TGTGCCAGCAGGGAGGGCGGCGGAGGGTACGAGCAGTTCTTC. This sequence encodes CASREGGGGYEQFF. Together with reference TRBV2 and TRBJ2-1, the CDR3 gives the full variable domain: EPEVTQTPSHQVTQMGQEVILRCVPISNHLYFYWYRQILGQKVEFLVSFYNNEISEKSEIFDDQFSVERPDGSNFTLKIRSTKLEDSAMYFCASREGGGGYEQFFGPGTRLTVL.

The chain combines TRBV5-5 with TRBJ1-1, with D possibly being TRBD1 (5 bases). The germline V and J ends were trimmed by 1 base and 5 bases, with 9 bases remaining between them. This CDR3 spans 13 amino acids. Germline CDR1 reads SGHKS; CDR2 reads YYEKEE (reference sequence). Here the CDR3 reads CASSLQGRTEAFF. The CDR3 DNA reads as TGTGCCAGCAGCTTGCAGGGACGAACTGAAGCTTTCTTT.

This clonotype was detected only a few times. The rearrangement uses TRBV5-1 and TRBJ2-7; D gene unclear. Between the trimmed V and J ends, which lost 3 bases and 6 bases, there was a span of 13 bases. This CDR3 region has 13 residues. The germline V gene has CDR1 SGHRS and CDR2 YFSETQ. The CDR3 coding sequence is TGCGCCAGCAGCTCGGGCCCAGGCAGCGAGCAGTACTTC. This sequence encodes CASSSGPGSEQYF.

This clonotype was detected ten times or more. This rearrangement joins TRBV7-2 to TRBJ2-2; D not resolved. Germline V gives CDR1 SGHTA, CDR2 FQGNSA. The V end lost 3 bases, the J end lost 3 bases, and 5 bases lay between the germline ends. This CDR3 is 13 amino acids long. CDR3 sequence: CASSLEYTGELFF. DNA for the CDR3: TGTGCCAGCAGCTTGGAGTACACCGGGGAGCTGTTTTTT.

This clonotype was counted a few times. The chain combines TRBV7-2 with TRBJ2-5; 7 nucleotides align to TRBD2. This CDR3 is 15 amino acids long. CDR1 and CDR2 from the germline V gene are SGHTA and FQGNSA. V was clipped by 1 base and J by 7 bases; unmatched bases: 9. The DNA of the CDR3 is TGTGCCAGCAGCTTAGAGTGGGCCGGCGGGGGGACCCAGTACTTC. Translated: CASSLEWAGGGTQYF.

The genes are TRBV11-2 and TRBJ1-1; D uncertain. The germline V gene encodes CDR1 SGHAT and CDR2 FQNNGV. The CDR3 has 15 residues. Deletions cut 5 bases from V and 0 bases from J, with 13 bases between. The DNA for the CDR3 is TGTGCCAGCAGCGCGCCCTTGGAGGTGAACACTGAAGCTTTCTTT. Protein sequence: CASSAPLEVNTEAFF.

This sequence joins TRBV7-8 and TRBJ1-6, with D possibly being TRBD1 (5 bases). CDR1 and CDR2 from the germline V gene are SGHVS and FQNEAQ. Trimming stripped 1 base from V and 13 bases from J, with 20 bases between. CDR3 length equals 16 residues. CDR3 nucleotide sequence: TGTGCCAGCAGCTTAGTAGGGCAGGTGGGCTGGGGGCCCCTCCACTTT. It specifies CASSLVGQVGWGPLHF.

This clonotype was counted only a few times. The rearrangement uses TRBV20-1 and TRBJ2-7, with TRBD2 identical over 10 bases. Germline V gives CDR1 DFQATT, CDR2 SNEGSKA (reference sequence). CDR3 length: 13 amino acids. Trimming cost V 3 bases and J 6 bases; bases outside gene matches: 5. CDR3 sequence reads: CSARGTSDFEQYF. CDR3 DNA sequence: TGCAGTGCTAGGGGGACTAGCGACTTCGAGCAGTACTTC.

The sample holds many counts of this clonotype. The V gene is TRBV7-3, the J gene TRBJ2-1; 10 positions agree with TRBD2. Germline V gene sequence: CDR1 SGHTA, CDR2 FQGTGA. Trimming cost V 1 base and J 3 bases; bases outside gene matches: 6. The CDR3 consists of 17 residues. CDR3 sequence: CASSLNVAGGFYNEQFF. In DNA, the CDR3 is TGTGCCAGCAGCTTAAACGTAGCGGGGGGTTTCTACAATGAGCAGTTCTTC.

This clonotype was counted many times. V gene TRBV7-2 combines with J gene TRBJ2-1; D is unresolved. Trimming stripped 1 base from V and 5 bases from J, with 9 bases between. From germline, CDR1 is SGHTA and CDR2 FQGNSA. This CDR3 is built from 14 residues. CDR3 region: CASSLGVSHNEQFF. DNA of the CDR3: TGTGCCAGCAGCTTAGGCGTCAGCCACAATGAGCAGTTCTTC.

This clonotype has more than one count but fewer than ten. V gene TRBV5-5 combines with J gene TRBJ2-7, with unresolved D. Germline loops: CDR1 SGHKS, CDR2 YYEKEE (reference sequence). Between the trimmed V and J ends, which lost 0 bases and 0 bases, there was a span of 10 bases. The CDR3 is 15 residues long. CDR3 in DNA: TGTGCCAGCAGCTTGGCTCCCCAGGTCTCCTACGAGCAGTACTTC. As protein: CASSLAPQVSYEQYF.

This chain uses TRBV5-6 with TRBJ2-7; D is uncertain. The CDR3 is 12 residues long. CDR1 is SGHDT, CDR2 YYEEEE, per germline. V was clipped by 9 bases and J by 3 bases, with 13 bases between them. This CDR3 reads CAMGPRNYEQYF. In DNA, the CDR3 is TGTGCCATGGGCCCCAGGAACTACGAGCAGTACTTC.

The genes are TRBV5-1 and TRBJ1-4, with TRBD1 matching 9 bases. Trimming at V came to 4 bases and at J to 7 bases, leaving 5 bases not matched to a gene. The V gene's germline CDR1 is SGHRS and CDR2 YFSETQ. The CDR3 totals 14 residues. CDR3 nucleotides: TGCGCCAGCAGCGTGGACAGGGGTGGTGAAAAACTGTTTTTT. Translating it yields CASSVDRGGEKLFF. Filled out from reference TRBV5-1 and TRBJ1-4, the complete variable domain reads KAGVTQTPRYLIKTRGQQVTLSCSPISGHRSVSWYQQTPGQGLQFLFEYFSETQRNKGNFPGRFSGRQFSNSRSEMNVSTLELGDSALYLCASSVDRGGEKLFFGSGTQLSVL.

This clonotype was observed a handful of times. The genes are TRBV27 and TRBJ2-7, with TRBD2 identical over 7 bases. This CDR3 has 15 amino acids. Germline V gene lookup returns CDR1 MNHEY and CDR2 SMNVEV (reference sequence). With V trimmed by 7 bases and J by 6 bases, 15 bases remained unmatched. The CDR3 DNA reads TGTGCCAGCACCCGGGCGGGGGATTTTGGTCGCGAGCAGTACTTC. Protein product: CASTRAGDFGREQYF.

This clonotype was observed a handful of times. The chain recombines TRBV12-3 or TRBV12-4 with TRBJ1-2; the D gene is possibly TRBD1 (5 bases). V lost 7 bases, J lost 0 bases, and 12 bases lay in between. This CDR3 spans 14 amino acids. CDR3 residues: CASKSWGSNYGYTF. DNA for the CDR3: TGTGCCAGCAAAAGTTGGGGGTCTAACTATGGCTACACCTTC.

The rearrangement uses TRBV4-2 and TRBJ2-3; TRBD1 might be the D (6 bases). Germline V lookup: CDR1 LGHNA, CDR2 YNFKEQ. CDR3 length: 14 residues. V was shortened by 7 bases and J by 5 bases, with 16 bases between the two germline ends. The DNA of the CDR3 is TGTGCCAGCAATCAACCAGGGGCCCAAGATACGCAGTATTTT. It encodes CASNQPGAQDTQYF.

This clonotype has just a few counts. The chain has TRBV2 and TRBJ2-1; 11 nucleotides line up with TRBD2. This CDR3 region has 14 residues. With 6 bases clipped from V and 9 bases from J, the junction kept 7 bases outside the gene matches. Looked up from germline, CDR1 is SNHLY and CDR2 is FYNNEI. The CDR3 region is CASRVTSGGFEQFF. In DNA form, the CDR3 reads TGTGCCAGCAGGGTCACTAGCGGGGGATTTGAGCAGTTCTTC. The whole variable domain, remainder taken from reference TRBV2 and TRBJ2-1, is EPEVTQTPSHQVTQMGQEVILRCVPISNHLYFYWYRQILGQKVEFLVSFYNNEISEKSEIFDDQFSVERPDGSNFTLKIRSTKLEDSAMYFCASRVTSGGFEQFFGPGTRLTVL.

In this sample, this clonotype turned up many times. This chain uses TRBV5-1 with TRBJ2-1, with 10 bases identical to TRBD2. The junction had 1 base not matched to a gene; V was cut back by 2 bases and J by 5 bases. CDR1 and CDR2 (germline): SGHRS, YFSETQ. This CDR3 is built from 14 residues. Here the CDR3 DNA reads TGCGCCAGCAGCTTCCTAGCGGGAGACAATGAGCAGTTCTTC. This gives the protein CASSFLAGDNEQFF.

This clonotype was detected a few times. V gene TRBV7-2 combines with J gene TRBJ2-1; D is possibly TRBD1 (5 bases). CDR3 length: 13 amino acids. Germline assignment: CDR1 SGHTA and CDR2 FQGNSA. Trimming took off 5 bases at V and 9 bases at J, with 14 bases between the two ends. DNA for the CDR3: TGTGCCAGCAGCAGCTTGTCAGGGTTTGAGCAGTTCTTC. It translates to CASSSLSGFEQFF. Using reference TRBV7-2 and TRBJ2-1 for the parts outside the CDR3, the full variable domain is GAGVSQSPSNKVTEKGKDVELRCDPISGHTALYWYRQSLGQGLEFLIYFQGNSAPDKSGLPSDRFSAERTGGSVSTLTIQRTQQEDSAVYLCASSSLSGFEQFFGPGTRLTVL.

The CDR3 here is CATRRDSSYEQYF. The DNA for the CDR3 is TGTGCCACCAGGCGGGACAGCTCCTACGAGCAGTACTTC. The chain is built from TRBV6-1 and TRBJ2-7; D is possibly TRBD1 (7 bases). The CDR3 is 13 amino acids. Trimming removed 10 bases at V and 0 bases at J, with 13 bases between. Germline V gene lookup returns CDR1 MNHNS and CDR2 SASEGT.

This clonotype came up a few times. This rearrangement joins TRBV3-1 to TRBJ2-7, with D tentatively TRBD1 (5 bases). The germline V and J ends were trimmed by 0 bases and 6 bases, with 18 bases remaining between them. The CDR3 has 16 residues. Germline CDR1 LGHDT, CDR2 YNNKEL (reference sequence). In DNA form, the CDR3 reads TGTGCCAGCAGCCAAGAAGGCATAACAGGCCCTCTCGAGCAGTACTTC. This sequence encodes CASSQEGITGPLEQYF.

The chain uses TRBV7-6 and TRBJ1-1; D is unresolved. CDR3 length: 14 residues. Germline CDR1 SGHVS, CDR2 FNYEAQ. V was shortened by 5 bases and J by 5 bases, with 15 bases between the two germline ends. CDR3 sequence: CASSKRWGGTEAFF. In DNA form, the CDR3 reads TGTGCCAGCAGCAAAAGGTGGGGAGGTACTGAAGCTTTCTTT.

This clonotype was found a few times. V usage is TRBV6-5 and J usage is TRBJ1-4; 9 bases are a match to TRBD1. CDR1 MNHEY and CDR2 SVGAGI come from the germline V gene. The V gene end was trimmed by 2 bases and the J gene end by 8 bases; junction bases not matched to a gene: 12. The CDR3 sequence is 17 residues long. DNA for the CDR3: TGTGCCAGCAGTTACGGGGTCGAGGGGACAGGGATGGAAAAACTGTTTTTT. Translating it yields CASSYGVEGTGMEKLFF.

This chain links TRBV29-1 with TRBJ2-2; D is unresolved. Germline V lookup: CDR1 SQVTM, CDR2 ANQGSEA. V shed 4 bases and J shed 2 bases, with 8 bases lying between them. The CDR3 sequence is 13 residues long. The CDR3 sequence is CSVVNDNTGELFF. The CDR3 DNA is TGCAGCGTTGTTAACGACAACACCGGGGAGCTGTTTTTT.

In its sample, this clonotype was seen a few times. V usage is TRBV27 and J usage is TRBJ2-5; TRBD1 matches 8 bases. The CDR3 is 15 amino acids. Trimming at V came to 9 bases and at J to 4 bases, leaving 13 bases not matched to a gene. Germline CDR1 and CDR2: MNHEY and SMNVEV (reference sequence). CDR3 residues: CASRTDRGVRETQYF. In nucleotides, the CDR3 is TGTGCCAGTCGCACCGACAGGGGTGTTAGAGAGACCCAGTACTTC.